The 24 T cell receptor beta chains presented below share a single source sample, sequenced in a study of blood T cell repertoires in COVID-19. Libraries were prepared by immunoSEQ multiplex PCR; TCRdb keeps only in-frame clonotypes and omits some of them. Of about 120,000 clones listed, roughly 80% are singletons. The sample consisted of peripheral blood. These receptors were obtained from a man aged 50 or older with acute or convalescent COVID-19.

V gene TRBV5-4 combines with J gene TRBJ2-3; 8 bases map to TRBD2. Germline V gene lookup returns CDR1 SGHNT and CDR2 YYREEE (reference sequence). Losses at the gene ends were 0 bases for V and 6 bases for J; bases not matched to a gene: 0. The CDR3 is 13 amino acids. The CDR3 coding sequence is TGTGCCAGCAGCTTGGCGGGGGGGGATACGCAGTATTTT. It codes for CASSLAGGDTQYF.

In nucleotides, the CDR3 is TGTGCCACCAGCATACAGGACACTGAAGCTTTCTTT. Translated: CATSIQDTEAFF. This chain connects TRBV15 to TRBJ1-1; D perhaps matches TRBD1 (5 bases). CDR1 is LNHNV and CDR2 is YYDKDF in the germline V gene (reference sequence). This CDR3 is built from 12 residues. V lost 4 bases to trimming and J lost 3 bases, with 6 bases between them.

The chain couples TRBV6-5 to TRBJ1-2, with a tentative D call TRBD1 (6 bases). CDR1 and CDR2 from the germline V gene are MNHEY and SVGAGI. V dropped 8 bases and J dropped 4 bases, with 14 bases sitting between them. This CDR3 is built from 13 residues. This CDR3 reads CASGRGASYGYTF. CDR3 nucleotide sequence: TGTGCCAGCGGTCGGGGGGCGAGCTATGGCTACACCTTC.

V gene TRBV5-1 combines with J gene TRBJ1-1; TRBD1 agrees at 8 bases. The V segment lost 0 bases and the J segment 3 bases; nucleotides outside the gene matches: 4. Germline V CDR1 and CDR2: SGHRS, YFSETQ. The CDR3 runs 15 residues. In DNA, the CDR3 is TGCGCCAGCAGCTTGGATCAGGGGGCTCACACTGAAGCTTTCTTT. Translating gives CASSLDQGAHTEAFF.

The rearrangement uses TRBV11-3 and TRBJ2-5; the match to TRBD1 covers 9 bases. This CDR3 region has 15 residues. The junction had 7 bases not matched to a gene; V was cut back by 3 bases and J by 5 bases. Germline V lookup: CDR1 SGHNT, CDR2 YENEEA. In nucleotides, the CDR3 is TGTGCCAGCAGCTTGACAGGGGGGGATCGGGAGACCCAGTACTTC. Residues: CASSLTGGDRETQYF.

The genes are TRBV28 and TRBJ2-5, with TRBD2 matching over 10 bases. The CDR3 totals 16 residues. Germline values: CDR1 MDHEN, CDR2 SYDVKM. The junction had 5 bases not matched to a gene; V was cut back by 4 bases and J by 0 bases. CDR3 nucleotides: TGTGCCAGCAGTTCCCCACTAGCGGGGTACCAAGAGACCCAGTACTTC. It codes for CASSSPLAGYQETQYF.

The rearrangement links TRBV7-9 to TRBJ1-4; TRBD1 matches at 8 bases. The length of the CDR3 is 14 residues. The V gene's germline CDR1 is SEHNR and CDR2 FQNEAQ (reference sequence). V lost 5 bases, J lost 8 bases, and 7 bases stayed unmatched. CDR3 sequence (DNA): TGTGCCAGCAGCATAAGGACAGGGAACGAAAAACTGTTTTTT. It translates to CASSIRTGNEKLFF.

The chain uses TRBV5-1 and TRBJ1-1; D unresolved. The V gene's germline CDR1 is SGHRS and CDR2 YFSETQ. With 0 bases removed from V and 2 bases from J, the gap between germline ends came to 11 bases. The CDR3 is 15 amino acids. The CDR3 DNA follows: TGCGCCAGCAGCTTGGGGCAAAGACATAACACTGAAGCTTTCTTT. Translation gives CASSLGQRHNTEAFF.

The rearrangement joins TRBV9 to TRBJ2-7; 10 bases agree with TRBD2. CDR1 and CDR2 (germline): SGDLS, YYNGEE. This CDR3 comprises 15 residues. V was pared by 3 bases and J by 7 bases, with 10 bases of the junction left unmatched. The CDR3 protein is CASSAGGLAIREQYF. CDR3 in DNA: TGTGCCAGCAGCGCCGGGGGACTAGCGATTAGAGAGCAGTACTTC.

The chain recombines TRBV9 with TRBJ2-7; D is undetermined. Looked up from germline, CDR1 is SGDLS and CDR2 is YYNGEE. The CDR3 covers 13 residues. V dropped 0 bases and J dropped 1 base, with 5 bases sitting between them. The CDR3 region is CASSVGQSYEQYF. CDR3 in DNA: TGTGCCAGCAGCGTAGGTCAGTCCTACGAGCAGTACTTC.

The chain carries TRBV16 and TRBJ1-1; D ambiguous. Per the germline V gene, CDR1 is KGHSY and CDR2 is FQNENV. Trimming stripped 5 bases from V and 1 base from J, with 8 bases between. CDR3 length: 13 amino acids. The CDR3 region is CASSRTSNTEAFF. The CDR3 DNA reads TGTGCCAGCAGCAGGACTTCGAACACTGAAGCTTTCTTT.

CDR3 sequence: CASSNPGLFPLHF. The CDR3 DNA reads TGTGCCAGCAGCAACCCCGGACTTTTCCCCCTCCACTTT. The V call is TRBV7-9, the J call TRBJ1-6; D unclear. CDR1 SEHNR and CDR2 FQNEAQ come from the germline V gene (reference sequence). This CDR3 contains 13 residues. With 5 bases removed from V and 13 bases from J, the gap between germline ends came to 15 bases. The entire variable domain, with the rest obtained from reference TRBV7-9 and TRBJ1-6, is as follows: DTGVSQNPRHKITKRGQNVTFRCDPISEHNRLYWYRQTLGQGPEFLTYFQNEAQLEKSRLLSDRFSAERPKGSFSTLEIQRTEQGDSAMYLCASSNPGLFPLHFGNGTRLTVT.

The V gene is TRBV6-6, the J gene TRBJ1-1, with TRBD1 matching 11 bases. With 5 bases clipped from V and 7 bases from J, the junction kept 12 bases outside the gene matches. Germline V gives CDR1 MNHNY, CDR2 SVGAGI (reference sequence). This CDR3 is built from 16 residues. Here the CDR3 reads CASSGTDRGLFFEAFF. The CDR3 DNA follows: TGTGCCAGCAGTGGCACGGACAGGGGGCTCTTCTTTGAAGCTTTCTTT.

The J gene is TRBJ2-7, the V gene TRBV4-1; D may be TRBD1 (6 bases). Germline V lookup: CDR1 MGHRA, CDR2 YSYEKL. Trimming took off 3 bases at V and 2 bases at J, with 14 bases between the two ends. The CDR3 contains 15 residues. In nucleotides, the CDR3 is TGCGCCAGCAGCCATCGGGACACCCCAACCTACGAGCAGTACTTC. This translates into CASSHRDTPTYEQYF.

This chain uses TRBV10-2 with TRBJ2-1; 8 bases agree with TRBD2. Germline values: CDR1 WSHSY, CDR2 SAAADI. Unmatched junction bases numbered 8, after V lost 6 bases and J lost 7 bases. CDR3 length: 14 residues. The CDR3 DNA sequence: TGCGCCAGCAGACCCCTTTCTAGCGGGAATGAGCAGTTCTTC. This translates into CASRPLSSGNEQFF.

The chain is built from TRBV9 and TRBJ1-1, with TRBD1 identical over 10 bases. Trimming took 4 bases from V and 6 from J; bases not matched to a gene: 9. Germline loops: CDR1 SGDLS, CDR2 YYNGEE. The CDR3 extends over 15 amino acids. The CDR3: CASSSTTGGYAEAFF. The CDR3 coding sequence is TGTGCCAGCAGCTCAACGACAGGGGGCTACGCTGAAGCTTTCTTT.

The V call is TRBV10-2, the J call TRBJ2-5; D perhaps matches TRBD1 (6 bases). Germline lookup yields CDR1 WSHSY and CDR2 SAAADI. V dropped 2 bases and J dropped 7 bases, with 14 bases sitting between them. CDR3 length: 14 amino acids. The CDR3 coding sequence is TGCGCCAGCAGTGAGAGTCTGGGGGCCAGGACCCAGTACTTC. Its translation: CASSESLGARTQYF.

V and J are TRBV23-1 and TRBJ1-1, with 7 bases matching TRBD1. TRBV23-1 is noted as an ORF with a role that remains uncertain. V dropped 4 bases and J dropped 3; count of bases not matched to a gene: 14. The CDR3 totals 17 residues. CDR3 loop: CASSPLRQGKWDTEAFF. DNA of the CDR3: TGCGCCAGCAGTCCCCTCCGACAGGGTAAATGGGACACTGAAGCTTTCTTT.

The J gene is TRBJ1-5, the V gene TRBV2; perhaps TRBD1 as D (6 bases). This CDR3 comprises 13 residues. V lost 5 bases, J lost 4 bases, and 9 bases lay in between. Germline assignment: CDR1 SNHLY and CDR2 FYNNEI. CDR3 coding DNA: TGTGCCAGCAGTTCCCAGGGGAATCAGCCCCAGCATTTT. Translated, it gives CASSSQGNQPQHF. Supplemented by reference TRBV2 and TRBJ1-5, the full variable domain reads EPEVTQTPSHQVTQMGQEVILRCVPISNHLYFYWYRQILGQKVEFLVSFYNNEISEKSEIFDDQFSVERPDGSNFTLKIRSTKLEDSAMYFCASSSQGNQPQHFGDGTRLSIL.

The chain employs TRBV5-1 and TRBJ1-4; 10 bases are a match to TRBD1. The J segment lost 7 bases and the V segment lost 3 bases, leaving 6 bases of the junction unmatched. CDR3 size: 15 residues. From germline, CDR1 is SGHRS and CDR2 YFSETQ. CDR3 residues: CASSSGQGSREKLFF. The CDR3 nucleotides are TGCGCCAGCAGCTCGGGACAGGGGAGTCGTGAAAAACTGTTTTTT.

This clone was seen only a few times. This chain links TRBV30 with TRBJ1-2, with D possibly being TRBD1 (6 bases). V lost 4 bases, J lost 6 bases, and 12 bases lay in between. CDR3 length: 12 amino acids. The V gene's germline CDR1 is GTSNPN and CDR2 SVGIG (reference sequence). The CDR3 sequence is CAWNSGVNGYTF. The CDR3 DNA reads as TGTGCCTGGAACTCAGGGGTAAATGGCTACACCTTC.

The gene calls are TRBV27 and TRBJ2-5; 7 bases align to TRBD2. Losses at the gene ends were 5 bases for V and 7 bases for J; bases not matched to a gene: 10. This CDR3 spans 14 amino acids. The germline V gene encodes CDR1 MNHEY and CDR2 SMNVEV (reference sequence). The CDR3 bases are TGTGCCAGCAGTCAGCGGGACCTATGGGGGACCCAGTACTTC. It is translated as CASSQRDLWGTQYF.

The chain uses TRBV5-4 and TRBJ2-2, with 7 bases that match TRBD2. The V gene end was trimmed by 2 bases and the J gene end by 3 bases; junction bases not matched to a gene: 7. Germline CDR1 SGHNT, CDR2 YYREEE (reference sequence). This CDR3 has 16 amino acids. CDR3 sequence (DNA): TGTGCCAGCAGCTTAGGTGCTAGCGGATACACCGGGGAGCTGTTTTTT. It yields the protein CASSLGASGYTGELFF. Complete variable domain (other parts from reference TRBV5-4 and TRBJ2-2): ETGVTQSPTHLIKTRGQQVTLRCSSQSGHNTVSWYQQALGQGPQFIFQYYREEENGRGNFPPRFSGLQFPNYSSELNVNALELDDSALYLCASSLGASGYTGELFFGEGSRLTVL.

This chain uses TRBV5-1 with TRBJ1-6; 8 bases are a match to TRBD1. Germline lookup yields CDR1 SGHRS and CDR2 YFSETQ. The CDR3 contains 15 residues. V trimming: 4 bases; J trimming: 7 bases; junction bases outside the gene matches: 7. The CDR3 region is CASSLKGQENSPLHF. The DNA of the CDR3 is TGCGCCAGCAGCCTAAAGGGACAGGAAAATTCACCCCTCCACTTT.